This TCR beta chain appears in the sequencing data of a study of control samples from healthy donors and cancer patients. CDR3 size: 12 residues. V was shortened by 5 bases and J by 9 bases, with 13 bases between the two germline ends. Clones were sequenced by immunoSEQ multiplex PCR, and TCRdb holds only the in-frame ones, with some missing. Of roughly 76,000 clones in the sample, over 90% were seen once. This sequence joins TRBV12-3 or TRBV12-4 and TRBJ1-1; D not resolved. The sample taken for sequencing was blood. This receptor was obtained from a woman younger than 35 in good health. This chain's CDR3 is CASSPTLGKAFF. The CDR3 DNA follows: TGTGCCAGCAGTCCCACCCTGGGGAAAGCTTTCTTT.